This T cell receptor (beta chain) was identified in a study of T cells in Graves' hyperthyroidism and ophthalmopathy. Losses at the gene ends were 3 bases for V and 4 bases for J; bases not matched to a gene: 4. Looked up from germline, CDR1 is DFQATT and CDR2 is SNEGSKA (reference sequence). The CDR3 loop spans 14 amino acids. Clinicians diagnosed patients from clinical symptoms, serum thyroxine and TRAb, thyroid ultrasound and orbital computed tomography. Amplified TCR beta CDR3 regions derived from RNA transcripts. Using the HTBI primer set, a first-round RT-PCR was run on the TCR CDR3. TCRdb reprocessed the multiplex PCR reads via MiXCR and lists one record per CDR3 protein. The top ten clones hold approximately 3.9% of a sample with hundreds of thousands of distinct CDR3 sequences, 15% to 20% of them seen once.

Material for sequencing was blood. V is TRBV20-1 and J is TRBJ2-1; 9 bases map to TRBD2. This clonotype originated in a woman younger than 45 with Graves' hyperthyroidism. This CDR3 reads CSARYSGGYNEQFF. The CDR3 coding sequence is TGCAGTGCTAGGTATAGCGGGGGTTACAATGAGCAGTTCTTC.